This T cell receptor beta chain appears in the sequencing data of a study of cytomegalovirus exposure and HLA in healthy donors. V was clipped by 6 bases and J by 12 bases; unmatched bases: 7. This CDR3 comprises 11 residues. Germline CDR1 reads LNHDA; CDR2 reads SQIVND (reference sequence). PCR employed 60 Vbeta and 13 Jbeta primers. In the authors' methods: Unique TCR beta chains numbered approximately 76 million in a later analysis, with 10 million to 14 million shared. Libraries were prepared by immunoSEQ multiplex PCR; TCRdb keeps only in-frame clonotypes and omits some of them. Clone size and the V and J calls come from that table; the DNA yielded D and trimming. The repertoire has tens of thousands of clones, approximately 61% of them found once; the top ten carry 6.5% to 7.5%.

This receptor was obtained from a woman aged 50 to 65 in good health and CMV-seropositive. Material: PBMCs. The rearrangement uses TRBV19 and TRBJ1-1; 7 bases align to TRBD1. CDR3 residues: CASSLDRETFF. CDR3 sequence (DNA): TGTGCCAGTAGCCTCGACAGGGAGACTTTCTTT.